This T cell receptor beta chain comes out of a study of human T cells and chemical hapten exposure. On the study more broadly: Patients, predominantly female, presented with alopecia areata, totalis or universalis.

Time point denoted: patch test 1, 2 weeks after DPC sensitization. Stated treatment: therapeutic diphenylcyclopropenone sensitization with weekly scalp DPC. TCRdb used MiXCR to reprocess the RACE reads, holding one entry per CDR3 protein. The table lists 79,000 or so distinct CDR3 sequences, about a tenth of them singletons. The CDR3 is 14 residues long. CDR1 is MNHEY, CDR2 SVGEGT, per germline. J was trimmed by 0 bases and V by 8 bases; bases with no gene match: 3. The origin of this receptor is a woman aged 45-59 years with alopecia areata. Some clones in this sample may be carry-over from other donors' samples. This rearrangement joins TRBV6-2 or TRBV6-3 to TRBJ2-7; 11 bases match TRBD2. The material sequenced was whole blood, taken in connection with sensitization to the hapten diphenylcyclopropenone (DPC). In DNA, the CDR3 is TGTGCCAGCGAACTAGCGGGGGCCTCCTACGAGCAGTACTTC. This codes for CASELAGASYEQYF.